Following are 4 T cell receptor beta chains from one sample sequenced in a study of blood T cells in healthy people across ages. Through a sample-barcoded 5' primer and a J-beta primer mix, a second PCR was run for roughly 6 to 11 cycles. A single record per CDR3 protein comes from TCRdb applying MiXCR to the 5' RACE reads. The sample has 850,000 to 950,000 distinct CDR3 sequences, 29% seen once; the top ten hold 15% to 20%. Material: blood. The receptor set was obtained from a woman of 80 years or more in good health.

The CDR3 is CASSEFEYSEAFF. CDR3 coding DNA: TGTGCCAGCAGTGAATTTGAGTACTCTGAAGCTTTCTTT. The V and J genes are TRBV25-1 and TRBJ1-1; D not certain. Trimming took off 1 base at V and 6 bases at J, with 9 bases between the two ends. The CDR3 has 13 amino acids. CDR1 is MGHDK, CDR2 SYGVNS, per germline. Based on the CDR3 plus reference TRBV25-1 and TRBJ1-1, the full variable domain is EADIYQTPRYLVIGTGKKITLECSQTMGHDKMYWYQQDPGMELHLIHYSYGVNSTEKGDLSSESTVSRIRTEHFPLTLESARPSHTSQYLCASSEFEYSEAFFGQGTRLTVV.

This clonotype was counted at least ten times. This chain uses TRBV7-9 with TRBJ2-7; possibly TRBD1 for D (6 bases). The length of the CDR3 is 14 residues. V lost 5 bases to trimming and J lost 3 bases, with 14 bases between them. The V gene's germline CDR1 is SEHNR and CDR2 FQNEAQ (reference sequence). The CDR3 reads CASSREGGDYEQYF. CDR3 nucleotides: TGTGCCAGCAGCCGGGAAGGGGGAGACTACGAGCAGTACTTC.

The table lists this clonotype with many counts. This chain joins TRBV7-9 and TRBJ1-2; no clear D gene. Trimming left V 0 bases short and J 4 bases short, with 12 bases between. The CDR3 extends over 15 amino acids. The germline V gene has CDR1 SEHNR and CDR2 FQNEAQ (reference sequence). CDR3 protein: CASSLAETKIYGYTF. The CDR3, as DNA: TGTGCCAGCAGCTTAGCAGAGACAAAAATCTATGGCTACACCTTC.

This clonotype showed up many times. Here the CDR3 DNA reads TGCAGTGCTAGGTACAAAGGACGGATTAACTATGGCTACACCTTC. The encoded protein is CSARYKGRINYGYTF. The chain employs TRBV20-1 and TRBJ1-2; D remains ambiguous. The germline gives CDR1 DFQATT, CDR2 SNEGSKA (reference sequence). CDR3 length equals 15 residues. V shed 3 bases and J shed 1 base, with 15 bases lying between them.